This entry features one T cell receptor beta chain sequence. V lost 0 bases and J lost 12, with 10 bases in between. The CDR3 sequence is 12 residues long. Germline CDR1 SGDLS, CDR2 YYNGEE. The data belong to a study of blood T cell repertoires in COVID-19. Overall study context: From the United States, Italy and Spain came samples of acute and convalescent COVID-19. The cDNA or gDNA used as material had been derived from T cells, B-cell-depleted T cells, or PBMCs.

How the authors handled the data: Researchers report that nucleated cell counts were estimated from reference gene primer amplification. Sequencing was performed with immunoSEQ multiplex PCR; in TCRdb, only in-frame clones are kept and a portion is missing. V and J calls and clone size are those listed in that table; D and trimming were worked out from the DNA. The sample has 200,000 to 250,000 clones; roughly 84% are singletons. The sequence came from a woman aged 60-70 years who had recovered from COVID-19. Input material: peripheral blood. The gene calls are TRBV9 and TRBJ2-1, with D perhaps TRBD2 (6 bases). The CDR3 spells CASSVGSGGQFF. The CDR3 DNA reads as TGTGCCAGCAGCGTAGGGTCCGGGGGGCAGTTCTTC.